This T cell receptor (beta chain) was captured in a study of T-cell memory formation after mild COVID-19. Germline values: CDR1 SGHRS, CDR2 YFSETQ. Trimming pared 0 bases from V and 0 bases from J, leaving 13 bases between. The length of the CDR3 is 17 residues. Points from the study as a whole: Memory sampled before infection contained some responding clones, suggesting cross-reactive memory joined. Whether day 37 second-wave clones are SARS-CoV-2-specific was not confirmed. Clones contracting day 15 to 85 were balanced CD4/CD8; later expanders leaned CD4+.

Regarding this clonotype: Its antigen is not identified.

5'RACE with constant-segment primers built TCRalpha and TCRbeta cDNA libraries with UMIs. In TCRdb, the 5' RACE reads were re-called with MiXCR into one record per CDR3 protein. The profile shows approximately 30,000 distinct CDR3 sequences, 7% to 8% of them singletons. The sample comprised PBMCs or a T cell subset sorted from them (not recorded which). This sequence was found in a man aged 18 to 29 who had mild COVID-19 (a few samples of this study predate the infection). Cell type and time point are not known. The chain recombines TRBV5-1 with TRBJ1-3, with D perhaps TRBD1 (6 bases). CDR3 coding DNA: TGCGCCAGCAGCTTGGCTTCCACAGGGAGCTCTGGAAACACCATATATTTT. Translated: CASSLASTGSSGNTIYF. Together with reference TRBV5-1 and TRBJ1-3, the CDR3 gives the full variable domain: KAGVTQTPRYLIKTRGQQVTLSCSPISGHRSVSWYQQTPGQGLQFLFEYFSETQRNKGNFPGRFSGRQFSNSRSEMNVSTLELGDSALYLCASSLASTGSSGNTIYFGEGSWLTVV.